The T cell receptor (beta chain) described here comes from a study of T cells in Graves' hyperthyroidism and ophthalmopathy. General study findings and limits: Stable hyperthyroidism was separated from ophthalmopathy by a model based on 13 V-J features.

In regard to this clonotype: The antigen remains unidentified. At one end the junction does not follow the germline gene, possibly because of a read error.

Germline loops: CDR1 ENHRY, CDR2 SYGVKD. The CDR3 spans 15 residues. Amplification yielded TCR beta CDR3 regions, with RNA transcripts as the source. A first-round RT-PCR of the TCR CDR3 used the HTBI primer set. TCRdb fed the multiplex PCR reads into MiXCR, producing one record per CDR3 protein. This table holds about 570,000 distinct CDR3 sequences, just over 45% found once. Source material: peripheral blood or thyroid tissue (not recorded which). This chain connects TRBV10-3 to TRBJ1-2, with D hard to call. The sequence came from an adult woman with Graves' disease, either hyperthyroidism or ophthalmopathy (not recorded which). This chain's CDR3 is CATSDGWGESYGYTF. The CDR3, as DNA: TGTGCCACCAGTGATGGATGGGGAGAGTCGTATGGCTACACCTTC.